These 23 T cell receptor beta chains were sequenced from one sample in a study of PD-1 blockade in classical Hodgkin lymphoma. The table came from immunoSEQ multiplex PCR; TCRdb's copy has only in-frame clones and leaves some out. Here the sample spans more than 25,000 clones, 70% to 90% being singletons. Time point indicated: cycle 4 day 1 (C4D1), after five to seven weeks of nivolumab. Each patient relapsed following autologous stem cell transplantation, and prior brentuximab vedotin exposure differed. It was by magnetic negative selection that CD4+ T cells were purified from thawed PBMCs. The sample here was CD4+ T cells from blood, taken before the fourth cycle of nivolumab. The receptors stem from a human donor with classical Hodgkin lymphoma.

The chain has TRBV19 and TRBJ1-2; D uncertain. The CDR3 has 12 residues. The germline V gene encodes CDR1 LNHDA and CDR2 SQIVND (reference sequence). V dropped 11 bases and J dropped 6 bases, with 16 bases sitting between them. CDR3 protein: CAGYHLGHGYTF. DNA for the CDR3: TGTGCCGGCTATCACCTCGGGCATGGCTACACCTTC. The variable domain in full, with the rest retrieved from reference TRBV19 and TRBJ1-2, is DGGITQSPKYLFRKEGQNVTLSCEQNLNHDAMYWYRQDPGQGLRLIYYSQIVNDFQKGDIAEGYSVSREKKESFPLTVTSAQKNPTAFYLCAGYHLGHGYTFGSGTRLTVV.

V gene TRBV5-1 combines with J gene TRBJ2-7; D is perhaps TRBD1 or TRBD2 (6 bases each). Trimming took off 0 bases at V and 6 bases at J, with 16 bases between the two ends. The CDR3 extends over 15 amino acids. Germline CDR1 SGHRS, CDR2 YFSETQ. The CDR3 reads CASSLELGGLGEQYF. In DNA, the CDR3 is TGCGCCAGCAGCTTGGAGTTGGGGGGCCTAGGCGAGCAGTACTTC. The variable domain in full, completed from reference TRBV5-1 and TRBJ2-7, reads KAGVTQTPRYLIKTRGQQVTLSCSPISGHRSVSWYQQTPGQGLQFLFEYFSETQRNKGNFPGRFSGRQFSNSRSEMNVSTLELGDSALYLCASSLELGGLGEQYFGPGTRLTVT.

The J gene is TRBJ1-1, the V gene TRBV5-1, with 7 bases identical to TRBD1. V trimming: 3 bases; J trimming: 7 bases; junction bases outside the gene matches: 9. The CDR3 length is 14 residues. Germline V lookup: CDR1 SGHRS, CDR2 YFSETQ. The DNA for the CDR3 is TGCGCCAGCAGCTGGGGCGGACAGGACCTTGAAGCTTTCTTT. Translating it yields CASSWGGQDLEAFF.

This clone was recorded only once. The chain is built from TRBV5-1 and TRBJ1-1; 8 nucleotides align to TRBD1. Losses at the gene ends were 3 bases for V and 1 base for J; bases not matched to a gene: 5. Germline V gene lookup returns CDR1 SGHRS and CDR2 YFSETQ. This CDR3 comprises 15 residues. CDR3 in DNA: TGCGCCAGCAGCTCCACAGGGGGAGGGAACACTGAAGCTTTCTTT. It encodes CASSSTGGGNTEAFF.

The rearrangement links TRBV7-9 to TRBJ2-7, with D perhaps TRBD1 (5 bases). Germline V gene data show CDR1 as SEHNR and CDR2 as FQNEAQ (reference sequence). Trimming took 3 bases from V and 3 from J, leaving 12 bases between them. The CDR3 runs to 14 residues. CDR3 nucleotides: TGTGCCAGCAGCTTTCAGGGAAGGGGCTACGAGCAGTACTTC. Protein product: CASSFQGRGYEQYF.

V usage is TRBV13 and J usage is TRBJ2-1, with D perhaps TRBD1 (6 bases). Germline CDR1 reads PRHDT; CDR2 reads FYEKMQ (reference sequence). CDR3 length: 13 amino acids. V lost 6 bases to trimming and J lost 6 bases, with 12 bases between them. The CDR3 region is CASSPTGSNEQFF. The CDR3 DNA follows: TGTGCCAGCAGTCCTACAGGGTCCAATGAGCAGTTCTTC.

J is TRBJ2-6 and V is TRBV27; D remains ambiguous. Germline values: CDR1 MNHEY, CDR2 SMNVEV (reference sequence). This CDR3 spans 17 amino acids. The ends were cut back, 5 bases at V and 2 bases at J, with 16 bases in the middle. The DNA for the CDR3 is TGTGCCAGCAGTCCAAACTTTTTGTCCACTGGGGCCAACGTCCTGACTTTC. Translated: CASSPNFLSTGANVLTF.

This clone was detected only once. The V gene is TRBV6-1, the J gene TRBJ2-2; the match to TRBD2 covers 13 bases. Looked up from germline, CDR1 is MNHNS and CDR2 is SASEGT. V trimming: 1 base; J trimming: 0 bases; junction bases outside the gene matches: 11. CDR3 length: 21 amino acids. The CDR3 spells CASSEVPTGTSGAANTGELFF. CDR3 DNA sequence: TGTGCCAGCAGTGAAGTCCCTACCGGGACTAGCGGGGCCGCGAACACCGGGGAGCTGTTTTTT.

The chain carries TRBV18 and TRBJ1-1; 8 bases fit TRBD1. The CDR3 has 16 residues. CDR1 KGHSH and CDR2 LQKENI come from the germline V gene. V lost 3 bases and J lost 0; bases outside the gene matches: 6. For the CDR3, the DNA is TGTGCCAGCTCACCTATGACAGGGGCGATGAACACTGAAGCTTTCTTT. It codes for CASSPMTGAMNTEAFF.

The chain couples TRBV6-1 to TRBJ1-2; 9 bases match TRBD1. V lost 5 bases, J lost 4 bases, and 8 bases stayed unmatched. The CDR3 has 15 amino acids. Germline assignment: CDR1 MNHNS and CDR2 SASEGT. For the CDR3, the DNA is TGTGCCAGCAGTCCTACAGGGGGCGTCTCCTATGGCTACACCTTC. The encoded protein is CASSPTGGVSYGYTF.

The chain carries TRBV7-9 and TRBJ1-3; weak D call: TRBD1 (5 bases). The V gene's germline CDR1 is SEHNR and CDR2 FQNEAQ (reference sequence). V was clipped by 5 bases and J by 4 bases, with 12 bases between them. This CDR3 spans 14 amino acids. CDR3 DNA: TGTGCCAGCAGCCCCCAGGGCGTCGGAAACACCATATATTTT. This codes for CASSPQGVGNTIYF.

This sequence joins TRBV11-3 and TRBJ2-3, with D perhaps being TRBD1 or TRBD2 (5 bases each). Per germline, CDR1 SGHNT and CDR2 YENEEA. CDR3 length: 14 residues. V dropped 3 bases and J dropped 5 bases, with 12 bases sitting between them. CDR3 sequence: CASSFEGRVDTQYF. In DNA, the CDR3 is TGTGCCAGCAGCTTCGAGGGGCGGGTAGATACGCAGTATTTT.

This chain links TRBV30 with TRBJ1-5; D unresolved. CDR1 and CDR2 (germline): GTSNPN, SVGIG (reference sequence). Trimming left V 4 bases short and J 3 bases short, with 10 bases between. The CDR3 length is 13 residues. DNA for the CDR3: TGTGCCTGGAAAGATCAGAACAATCAGCCCCAGCATTTT. Residues: CAWKDQNNQPQHF.

This chain connects TRBV5-1 to TRBJ1-2; D not certain. This CDR3 is built from 18 residues. Germline-derived CDR1 and CDR2 are SGHRS and YFSETQ. V gave up 0 bases and J gave up 1 base, with 19 bases separating them. DNA of the CDR3: TGCGCCAGCAGCTTGGGCCCGGGAACCCGAGTTGGTAACTATGGCTACACCTTC. This sequence encodes CASSLGPGTRVGNYGYTF.

V is TRBV5-1 and J is TRBJ2-7; TRBD2 might be the D (6 bases). The V and J ends lost 4 bases and 5 bases respectively, with 22 bases between them. The germline CDR1 and CDR2 sequences are SGHRS and YFSETQ. This CDR3 is 16 amino acids long. This CDR3 is CASSPQVGGNPDEQYF. The CDR3 nucleotides read TGCGCCAGCAGCCCCCAGGTCGGGGGAAACCCGGACGAGCAGTACTTC.

The genes are TRBV5-1 and TRBJ2-5; D unresolved. Germline values: CDR1 SGHRS, CDR2 YFSETQ. V shed 4 bases and J shed 5 bases, with 18 bases lying between them. This CDR3 comprises 15 residues. The CDR3 loop is CASSLLPALGETQYF. The DNA of the CDR3 is TGCGCCAGCAGCCTACTGCCCGCTCTCGGGGAGACCCAGTACTTC.

V and J are TRBV5-1 and TRBJ2-1; the match to TRBD2 covers 8 bases. J was trimmed by 4 bases and V by 4 bases; bases with no gene match: 7. The length of the CDR3 is 15 residues. Germline values: CDR1 SGHRS, CDR2 YFSETQ. Here the CDR3 reads CASSTAGDLYNEQFF. In DNA form, the CDR3 reads TGCGCCAGCAGCACAGCGGGGGACCTTTACAATGAGCAGTTCTTC.

The chain uses TRBV6-4 and TRBJ1-2; 8 bases agree with TRBD1. The CDR3 runs 15 residues. CDR1 is MRHNA and CDR2 is SNTAGT in the germline V gene. V lost 9 bases, J lost 0 bases, and 9 bases stayed unmatched. The CDR3 loop is CARVRDRRPNYGYTF. CDR3 DNA: TGTGCCAGGGTCCGGGACAGGAGACCTAACTATGGCTACACCTTC.

This clone was seen a handful of times. The rearrangement links TRBV2 to TRBJ1-3, with 9 bases aligning to TRBD1. The CDR3 covers 19 residues. J lost 4 bases, V lost 5 bases, and 18 bases had no gene match. Looked up from germline, CDR1 is SNHLY and CDR2 is FYNNEI. The CDR3 reads CASSPTGTGIISQGNTIYF. For the CDR3, the DNA is TGTGCCAGCAGTCCGACCGGGACAGGGATTATATCGCAAGGAAACACCATATATTTT.

The V call is TRBV5-1, the J call TRBJ2-1; D unclear. Germline CDR1 is SGHRS and CDR2 is YFSETQ. This CDR3 has 14 residues. V gave up 0 bases and J gave up 0 bases, with 4 bases separating them. This chain's CDR3 is CASSLAASYNEQFF. The CDR3 coding sequence is TGCGCCAGCAGCTTGGCGGCCTCCTACAATGAGCAGTTCTTC.

The genes are TRBV5-4 and TRBJ2-2; 9 positions match TRBD1. The V segment lost 4 bases and the J segment 7 bases; nucleotides outside the gene matches: 11. The germline CDR1 and CDR2 sequences are SGHNT and YYREEE (reference sequence). The CDR3 is made up of 16 amino acids. The CDR3 protein is CASSPPGTGSNGELFF. DNA of the CDR3: TGTGCCAGCAGCCCCCCCGGGACAGGGTCGAACGGGGAGCTGTTTTTT.

The genes are TRBV5-1 and TRBJ2-7; no definite D call. Germline lookup yields CDR1 SGHRS and CDR2 YFSETQ. V was shortened by 0 bases and J by 4 bases, with 11 bases between the two germline ends. CDR3 size: 14 residues. The CDR3 here is CASSLGITAYEQYF. DNA of the CDR3: TGCGCCAGCAGCTTGGGAATTACAGCTTACGAGCAGTACTTC. The full variable domain, completed using reference TRBV5-1 and TRBJ2-7, is KAGVTQTPRYLIKTRGQQVTLSCSPISGHRSVSWYQQTPGQGLQFLFEYFSETQRNKGNFPGRFSGRQFSNSRSEMNVSTLELGDSALYLCASSLGITAYEQYFGPGTRLTVT.

V is TRBV5-1 and J is TRBJ1-4, with D unclear. The CDR3 has 15 amino acids. The ends were cut back, 0 bases at V and 5 bases at J, with 11 bases in the middle. The germline V gene encodes CDR1 SGHRS and CDR2 YFSETQ. This chain's CDR3 is CASSLDPGRNEKLFF. Here the CDR3 DNA reads TGCGCCAGCAGCTTGGATCCGGGAAGGAATGAAAAACTGTTTTTT.